Each of the 18 T cell receptor beta chains below was sequenced from the same sample in a study of Graves' ophthalmopathy and Graves' hyperthyroidism. Amplification of the TCR beta CDR3 regions used RNA transcripts (as template). Scientists carried out first-round RT-PCR using HTBI primers and then a second-round multiplex PCR. One entry per CDR3 protein results from TCRdb running MiXCR on the multiplex PCR reads. This sample has roughly 600,000 distinct CDR3 sequences; less than 45% occur once, and the top ten carry about 4.2%. Material: peripheral blood or thyroid tissue (not recorded which). The receptor set was obtained from an adult man with Graves' hyperthyroidism.

This clonotype was observed at least ten times. The chain joins TRBV4-1 to TRBJ1-5, with D uncertain. The germline V gene encodes CDR1 MGHRA and CDR2 YSYEKL. The germline V and J ends were trimmed by 0 bases and 3 bases, with 12 bases remaining between them. The CDR3 loop spans 16 amino acids. This CDR3 reads CASSQDGTFANQPQHF. In DNA, the CDR3 is TGCGCCAGCAGCCAAGATGGAACTTTTGCCAATCAGCCCCAGCATTTT.

This chain links TRBV29-1 with TRBJ1-2; 7 positions agree with TRBD1. Germline V gene data show CDR1 as SQVTM and CDR2 as ANQGSEA. The CDR3 totals 14 residues. V dropped 5 bases and J dropped 5; count of bases not matched to a gene: 11. The CDR3 loop reads CSVRVGGASYGYTF. DNA of the CDR3: TGCAGCGTTCGGGTAGGGGGCGCTTCATATGGCTACACCTTC.

This clonotype was counted ten times or more. The genes are TRBV6-5 and TRBJ1-2; TRBD1 aligns across 9 bases. CDR3 size: 13 residues. Trimming removed 10 bases from V and 3 bases from J; junction bases left unmatched: 6. Per germline, CDR1 MNHEY and CDR2 SVGAGI. CDR3 protein: CATLDRGDYGYTF. The CDR3, as DNA: TGTGCCACCTTGGACAGGGGAGACTATGGCTACACCTTC.

Worth noting for this clonotype: With a much larger clone just one base away, this may be a read error. The rearrangement links TRBV19 to TRBJ2-7, with a tentative D call TRBD2 (5 bases). In germline, CDR1 is LNHDA, CDR2 SQIVND (reference sequence). The CDR3 consists of 16 residues. In DNA, the CDR3 is TGTGCCGGTAGTATGGGCCTAGCAGCGAGCTCCTACGAGCAGTACTTC. Encoded protein: CAGSMGLAASSYEQYF.

This clonotype was observed many times. J is TRBJ1-1 and V is TRBV20-1; the D is unclear. The germline V gene encodes CDR1 DFQATT and CDR2 SNEGSKA (reference sequence). CDR3 size: 13 residues. With 3 bases removed from V and 0 bases from J, the gap between germline ends came to 8 bases. The CDR3 region has the DNA TGCAGTGCTAGGGTAGGGCTGAACACTGAAGCTTTCTTT. As protein: CSARVGLNTEAFF.

As regards this clonotype: This may arise from a read error, as a much more abundant clone is one base away. The chain uses TRBV5-4 and TRBJ1-2; D might be TRBD1 (5 bases). Germline CDR1 reads SGHNT; CDR2 reads YYREEE (reference sequence). CDR3 size: 15 residues. V was clipped by 2 bases and J by 4 bases, with 15 bases between them. The CDR3 reads CASSFRGPASYGYTF. For the CDR3, the DNA is TGTGCCAGCAGCTTTAGGGGCCCTGCTAGCTATGGCTACACCTTC.

This clonotype has at least ten counts. The rearrangement uses TRBV5-8 and TRBJ2-5; TRBD1 matches 10 bases. Trimming removed 2 bases from V and 7 bases from J; junction bases left unmatched: 11. The length of the CDR3 is 16 residues. CDR1 is SGHTS, CDR2 YDEGEE, per germline. CDR3 coding DNA: TGTGCCAGCAGCTTACTAACCGGGACAGGGGTTGGGACCCAGTACTTC. Encoded protein: CASSLLTGTGVGTQYF.

There are many counts of this clonotype. The chain is built from TRBV29-1 and TRBJ1-1; 7 bases are shared with TRBD1. This CDR3 has 13 residues. The J segment lost 1 base and the V segment lost 2 bases, leaving 1 base of the junction unmatched. Germline-derived CDR1 and CDR2 are SQVTM and ANQGSEA. CDR3 nucleotides: TGCAGCGTTGAAAGGGGGCCGAACACTGAAGCTTTCTTT. This codes for CSVERGPNTEAFF.

On this clonotype: A much larger clone lies a single base off, so this may be a read error. The rearrangement uses TRBV24-1 and TRBJ1-4; possible D gene TRBD1, 5 bases. The germline CDR1 and CDR2 sequences are KGHDR and SFDVKD. The CDR3 is made up of 15 amino acids. The CDR3 DNA sequence: TGTGCCACCAGTGATTCGGGGCCAACTAATGAAAAACTGCTTTTT. It codes for CATSDSGPTNEKLLF.

Many counts were recorded for this clonotype. This sequence joins TRBV2 and TRBJ2-5, with 11 bases matching TRBD2. CDR1 is SNHLY and CDR2 is FYNNEI in the germline V gene. This CDR3 comprises 18 residues. With 2 bases clipped from V and 4 bases from J, the junction kept 12 bases outside the gene matches. Written as DNA, the CDR3 is TGTGCCAGCAGTGAAAAGAGGGCTAGCGGGGGGCCAAGAGAGACCCAGTACTTC. Its protein is CASSEKRASGGPRETQYF.

This clonotype has a count of ten or more. V usage is TRBV11-2 and J usage is TRBJ1-2; TRBD1 might be the D (5 bases). The ends were cut back, 0 bases at V and 2 bases at J, with 10 bases in the middle. Germline V CDR1 and CDR2: SGHAT, FQNNGV. The CDR3 loop spans 15 amino acids. CDR3 DNA sequence: TGTGCCAGCAGCTTAGATTTGAGGGGCAACTATGGCTACACCTTC. Its protein product is CASSLDLRGNYGYTF.

Notes on this clonotype: Germline and junction disagree at one end, which may indicate a read error. The V call is TRBV24-1, the J call TRBJ1-2; D is unclear. The CDR3 is 11 amino acids. CDR1 and CDR2 from the germline V gene are KGHDR and SFDVKD. CDR3 region: CATSGLGSWTF. Here the CDR3 DNA reads TGTGCCACCAGTGGTTTGGGTTCGTGGACCTTC.

To note about this clonotype: Given a much more abundant clone one base away, this may be a read error. The rearrangement joins TRBV5-1 to TRBJ1-1; the D is unclear. The CDR3 covers 14 residues. Germline V gene sequence: CDR1 SGHRS, CDR2 YFSETQ. CDR3 in DNA: TGTGCCAGCAGCCTGGGGTCAGTCAACGCTGAAGCTTTCTTT. Translation: CASSLGSVNAEAFF.

V is TRBV2 and J is TRBJ2-4, with TRBD1 as a possible D gene (6 bases). Per the germline V gene, CDR1 is SNHLY and CDR2 is FYNNEI. The CDR3 sequence is 17 residues long. V was pared by 2 bases and J by 0 bases, with 14 bases between. The CDR3 loop reads CASSEIGTLLAKNIQYF. In nucleotides, the CDR3 is TGTGCCAGCAGTGAAATTGGGACACTACTAGCCAAAAACATTCAGTACTTC.

The chain's CDR3 is CAISEGLGQNNEQFF. The CDR3 DNA reads as TGTGCCATCAGTGAAGGGCTGGGACAGAACAATGAGCAGTTCTTC. The chain combines TRBV10-3 with TRBJ2-1; TRBD1 matches at 7 bases. The CDR3 is made up of 15 amino acids. After removal of 3 bases from V and 5 bases from J, the junction contained 7 bases not matched to a gene. Germline assignment: CDR1 ENHRY and CDR2 SYGVKD.

There are a few counts of this clonotype. Since a much larger clone is just one base distant, this may be a read error. The chain has TRBV5-1 and TRBJ1-6; a possible D gene is TRBD1 (6 bases). V lost 4 bases, J lost 9 bases, and 17 bases lay in between. Per the germline V gene, CDR1 is SGHRS and CDR2 is YFSETQ. The CDR3 runs to 15 residues. The CDR3 loop reads CASSRAGVASSPLHF. The CDR3, as DNA: TGCGCCAGCAGCAGGGCAGGGGTGGCCTCTTCACCCCTCCACTTT.

This clonotype was seen many times. The chain combines TRBV12-3 or TRBV12-4 with TRBJ1-6; 8 nucleotides align to TRBD1. The CDR3 is made up of 14 amino acids. V gave up 8 bases and J gave up 7 bases; unmatched junction bases: 7. In nucleotides, the CDR3 is TGTGCCAGCCAGGGGGCCGGACGGAATTCACCCCTCCACTTT. Residues: CASQGAGRNSPLHF.

This sequence joins TRBV7-9 and TRBJ2-3; 8 bases fit TRBD2. Germline CDR1 SEHNR, CDR2 FQNEAQ (reference sequence). The CDR3 extends over 16 amino acids. V was clipped by 6 bases and J by 6 bases; unmatched bases: 14. CDR3 amino acids: CASSPQGAGVSDTQYF. In DNA form, the CDR3 reads TGTGCCAGCAGTCCCCAAGGAGCGGGGGTATCGGATACGCAGTATTTT.